These 16 T cell receptor beta chains originate from one sample sequenced in a study of T-cell memory formation after mild COVID-19. TCRdb fed the 5' RACE reads into MiXCR, producing one record per CDR3 protein. The data show a few hundred thousand distinct CDR3 sequences, with around 16% seen just once and approximately 23% held by the top ten. Sequenced material: PBMCs or a T cell subset sorted from them (not recorded which). These TCRs come from a young man who had mild COVID-19 (a few samples of this study predate the infection). Cell type and time point are not known.

The chain recombines TRBV7-2 with TRBJ1-1; D gene unclear. The CDR3 spans 15 residues. The germline V gene has CDR1 SGHTA and CDR2 FQGNSA. Trimming took off 1 base at V and 0 bases at J, with 9 bases between the two ends. The CDR3 DNA is TGTGCCAGCAGCTTAGTACGGCAGTTGAACACTGAAGCTTTCTTT. Its translation is CASSLVRQLNTEAFF.

The V gene is TRBV6-2 or TRBV6-3, the J gene TRBJ1-6; 7 bases match TRBD1. The junction had 11 bases not matched to a gene; V was cut back by 6 bases and J by 9 bases. Germline CDR1 and CDR2: MNHEY and SVGEGT. The CDR3 has 15 amino acids. The CDR3 region has the DNA TGTGCCAGCAGGACCCCGACAGGGCTGGGTTCACCCCTCCACTTT. Protein sequence: CASRTPTGLGSPLHF.

The table lists this clonotype with a count of one. This sequence joins TRBV5-8 and TRBJ2-7; 9 bases match TRBD2. This CDR3 comprises 13 residues. CDR1 is SGHTS and CDR2 is YDEGEE in the germline V gene. Trimming at V came to 0 bases and at J to 5 bases, leaving 0 bases not matched to a gene. The CDR3 nucleotides are TGTGCCAGCAGCTTGGGACTAGCGGACGAGCAGTACGTC. Translated: CASSLGLADEQYV.

This clonotype was picked up many times. The chain couples TRBV4-3 to TRBJ2-7, with D uncertain. The V end lost 0 bases, the J end lost 4 bases, and 7 bases lay between the germline ends. The CDR3 is 13 residues long. Germline CDR1 is LGHNA and CDR2 is YSLEER. CDR3 in amino acids: CASSQEAGYEQYF. The DNA of the CDR3 is TGCGCCAGCAGCCAAGAGGCCGGGTACGAGCAGTACTTC.

There are a few counts of this clonotype. The chain links TRBV28 to TRBJ2-2; the match to TRBD1 covers 7 bases. Losses at the gene ends were 5 bases for V and 3 bases for J; bases not matched to a gene: 6. CDR3 size: 15 residues. Germline V gene lookup returns CDR1 MDHEN and CDR2 SYDVKM. CDR3 sequence (DNA): TGTGCCAGCAGTCCCCCCGACAGGGACACCGGGGAGCTGTTTTTT. Residues: CASSPPDRDTGELFF.

The V gene is TRBV4-3, the J gene TRBJ2-7; possible D gene TRBD2, 6 bases. V lost 3 bases and J lost 8, with 14 bases in between. CDR1 and CDR2 (germline): LGHNA, YSLEER. CDR3 length: 13 amino acids. The CDR3 DNA is TGCGCCAGCAGCCAGGAGGGGAGGAACAAGCAGTACTTC. As protein: CASSQEGRNKQYF.

The J gene is TRBJ2-2, the V gene TRBV6-2 or TRBV6-3; D remains ambiguous. Trimming shortened V by 4 bases and J by 7 bases, and 10 bases separated the two germline ends. This CDR3 is 13 amino acids long. The germline CDR1 and CDR2 sequences are MNHEY and SVGEGT. The CDR3 loop is CASSFGKGGELFF. The CDR3 coding sequence is TGTGCCAGCAGTTTTGGGAAGGGCGGGGAGCTGTTTTTT.

In this sample, this clonotype turned up many times. V is TRBV7-9 and J is TRBJ2-3; D unresolved. Trimming took 1 base from V and 5 from J, leaving 13 bases between them. This CDR3 spans 15 amino acids. Germline V CDR1 and CDR2: SEHNR, FQNEAQ (reference sequence). The DNA for the CDR3 is TGTGCCAGCAGCTTAGGCCACCTAGAACAAGATACGCAGTATTTT. It specifies CASSLGHLEQDTQYF.

This chain connects TRBV11-2 to TRBJ1-5; D perhaps matches TRBD1 (5 bases). The V gene's germline CDR1 is SGHAT and CDR2 FQNNGV. This CDR3 spans 13 amino acids. V dropped 5 bases and J dropped 4 bases, with 9 bases sitting between them. The CDR3 region has the DNA TGTGCCAGCAGCCAACAGGCTAATCAGCCCCAGCATTTT. Residues: CASSQQANQPQHF. The full variable domain, completed using reference TRBV11-2 and TRBJ1-5, is EAGVAQSPRYKIIEKRQSVAFWCNPISGHATLYWYQQILGQGPKLLIQFQNNGVVDDSQLPKDRFSAERLKGVDSTLKIQPAKLEDSAVYLCASSQQANQPQHFGDGTRLSIL.

The chain joins TRBV4-3 to TRBJ2-1; TRBD2 aligns across 7 bases. Germline loops: CDR1 LGHNA, CDR2 YSLEER. CDR3 length: 14 amino acids. Germline trimming cut 0 bases from V and 10 bases from J; bases unmatched to any gene: 6. The CDR3 sequence is CASSQDPGAGEQFF. CDR3 nucleotide sequence: TGCGCCAGCAGCCAAGATCCCGGAGCGGGGGAGCAGTTCTTC.

The table lists this clonotype with a few counts. This chain uses TRBV28 with TRBJ1-1; D perhaps matches TRBD1 (5 bases). This CDR3 spans 14 amino acids. Germline assignment: CDR1 MDHEN and CDR2 SYDVKM. V was cut by 5 bases and J by 4 bases, with 14 bases left in between. Here the CDR3 DNA reads TGTGCCAGCAGTCCCCCGTCCACAGGCACTGAAGCTTTCTTT. This gives the protein CASSPPSTGTEAFF.

This clonotype was counted only a few times. The chain joins TRBV7-2 to TRBJ2-1, with D uncertain. The germline V gene has CDR1 SGHTA and CDR2 FQGNSA. The V gene lost 5 bases and the J gene lost 8 bases, with 10 bases spanning the gap. CDR3 length: 12 residues. CDR3 coding DNA: TGTGCCAGCAGCCCTCCTGGTTATGAGCAGTTCTTC. Residues: CASSPPGYEQFF. Full variable domain (rest looked up from reference TRBV7-2 and TRBJ2-1): GAGVSQSPSNKVTEKGKDVELRCDPISGHTALYWYRQSLGQGLEFLIYFQGNSAPDKSGLPSDRFSAERTGGSVSTLTIQRTQQEDSAVYLCASSPPGYEQFFGPGTRLTVL.

This clonotype was detected ten times or more. The rearrangement links TRBV5-1 to TRBJ2-5, with D unclear. With 0 bases removed from V and 2 bases from J, the gap between germline ends came to 8 bases. Germline V gives CDR1 SGHRS, CDR2 YFSETQ. The CDR3 is 14 amino acids. The CDR3 loop is CASSLDLPQETQYF. The CDR3 nucleotides read TGCGCCAGCAGCTTGGATCTCCCTCAAGAGACCCAGTACTTC. The full variable domain, rest sourced from reference TRBV5-1 and TRBJ2-5, is KAGVTQTPRYLIKTRGQQVTLSCSPISGHRSVSWYQQTPGQGLQFLFEYFSETQRNKGNFPGRFSGRQFSNSRSEMNVSTLELGDSALYLCASSLDLPQETQYFGPGTRLLVL.

The genes are TRBV24-1 and TRBJ2-1; 13 nucleotides line up with TRBD2. Trimming cost V 3 bases and J 7 bases; bases outside gene matches: 2. The CDR3 loop spans 15 amino acids. Germline V lookup: CDR1 KGHDR, CDR2 SFDVKD. The CDR3 region has the DNA TGTGCCACCAGTGATCTGACTAGCGGGGGGAATGAGCAGTTCTTC. Protein: CATSDLTSGGNEQFF.

The sample holds a few counts of this clonotype. The gene calls are TRBV6-1 and TRBJ2-2; 8 bases match TRBD2. CDR3 length: 16 residues. Germline values: CDR1 MNHNS, CDR2 SASEGT. V shed 6 bases, J shed 0 bases, and the junction held 6 bases outside the gene matches. CDR3 region: CASSPGGGTNTGELFF. CDR3 bases: TGTGCCAGCAGCCCGGGCGGGGGGACGAACACCGGGGAGCTGTTTTTT.

The chain uses TRBV4-3 and TRBJ2-1; 9 nucleotides line up with TRBD1. This CDR3 contains 15 residues. Trimming cost V 1 base and J 5 bases; bases outside gene matches: 3. Germline CDR1 LGHNA, CDR2 YSLEER. The CDR3 nucleotides read TGCGCCAGCAGCCAAGGTTGGACAGGGGACAATGAGCAGTTCTTC. This translates into CASSQGWTGDNEQFF.